The 4 T cell receptor beta chains below all came from one sample that was sequenced in a study of Ad26.COV2.S vaccination and SARS-CoV-2 variants. Treatment described: 19 received Ad26.COV2.S at low or high dose, single or two shots; about 5 received placebo; per-sample allocation not given. Material that was analyzed had been drawn on day 63 after the first vaccine or placebo injection. Repertoires were generated with immunoSEQ multiplex PCR, while TCRdb's copy carries only in-frame clones and drops some. The table lists about 350,000 clones, approximately 90% of them singletons. Sequences were derived from peripheral blood, sampled in a trial of Ad26.COV2.S vaccine versus placebo. The receptors come from a person between 18 and 65 years old who received the Ad26.COV2.S COVID-19 vaccine or a placebo.

V usage is TRBV28 and J usage is TRBJ2-3; no reliable D call. The CDR3 is made up of 14 amino acids. Germline V gene sequence: CDR1 MDHEN, CDR2 SYDVKM. V was shortened by 8 bases and J by 5 bases, with 17 bases between the two germline ends. The CDR3 coding sequence is TGTGCCAGCTCTACTACCGGGCGCGTAGATACGCAGTATTTT. Translation: CASSTTGRVDTQYF.

V and J are TRBV14 and TRBJ2-2, with 9 positions matching TRBD2. CDR3 size: 19 residues. Unmatched junction bases numbered 11, after V lost 0 bases and J lost 3 bases. The germline V gene encodes CDR1 SGHDN and CDR2 FVKESK. The CDR3 DNA is TGTGCCAGCAGCCAAGATCGTCGTCTAGCGGGATTGGACACCGGGGAGCTGTTTTTT. This translates into CASSQDRRLAGLDTGELFF. Full variable domain (missing parts from reference TRBV14 and TRBJ2-2): EAGVTQFPSHSVIEKGQTVTLRCDPISGHDNLYWYRRVMGKEIKFLLHFVKESKQDESGMPNNRFLAERTGGTYSTLKVQPAELEDSGVYFCASSQDRRLAGLDTGELFFGEGSRLTVL.

This chain joins TRBV7-2 and TRBJ1-2; no definite D call. CDR3 length: 14 residues. With 5 bases removed from V and 3 bases from J, the gap between germline ends came to 13 bases. Germline lookup yields CDR1 SGHTA and CDR2 FQGNSA. The DNA for the CDR3 is TGTGCCAGCAGCCCGGAAGATACCTACTATGGCTACACCTTC. This codes for CASSPEDTYYGYTF.

The V call is TRBV5-7, the J call TRBJ1-5; tentative D call: TRBD1 (6 bases). TRBV5-7 is treated as an ORF (open reading frame) with a function not yet certain. The CDR3 totals 15 residues. V was pared by 5 bases and J by 2 bases, with 14 bases between. The CDR3 DNA follows: TGTGCCAGCAGAACTAGGGGGGACGGCAATCAGCCCCAGCATTTT. Protein product: CASRTRGDGNQPQHF.